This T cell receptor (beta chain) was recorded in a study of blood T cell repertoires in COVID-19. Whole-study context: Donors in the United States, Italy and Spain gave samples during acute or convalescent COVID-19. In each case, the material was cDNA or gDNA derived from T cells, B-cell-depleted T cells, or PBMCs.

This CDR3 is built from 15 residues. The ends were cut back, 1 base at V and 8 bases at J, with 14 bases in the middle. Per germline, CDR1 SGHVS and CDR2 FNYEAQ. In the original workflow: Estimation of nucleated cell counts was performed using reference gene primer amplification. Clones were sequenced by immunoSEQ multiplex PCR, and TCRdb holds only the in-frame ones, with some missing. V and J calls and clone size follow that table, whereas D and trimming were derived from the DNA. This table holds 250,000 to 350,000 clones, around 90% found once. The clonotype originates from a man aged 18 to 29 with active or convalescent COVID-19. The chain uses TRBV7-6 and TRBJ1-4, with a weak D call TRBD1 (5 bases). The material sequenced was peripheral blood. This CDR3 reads CASSLEAGVGEKLFF. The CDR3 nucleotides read TGTGCCAGCAGCTTAGAAGCGGGGGTCGGAGAAAAACTGTTTTTT.